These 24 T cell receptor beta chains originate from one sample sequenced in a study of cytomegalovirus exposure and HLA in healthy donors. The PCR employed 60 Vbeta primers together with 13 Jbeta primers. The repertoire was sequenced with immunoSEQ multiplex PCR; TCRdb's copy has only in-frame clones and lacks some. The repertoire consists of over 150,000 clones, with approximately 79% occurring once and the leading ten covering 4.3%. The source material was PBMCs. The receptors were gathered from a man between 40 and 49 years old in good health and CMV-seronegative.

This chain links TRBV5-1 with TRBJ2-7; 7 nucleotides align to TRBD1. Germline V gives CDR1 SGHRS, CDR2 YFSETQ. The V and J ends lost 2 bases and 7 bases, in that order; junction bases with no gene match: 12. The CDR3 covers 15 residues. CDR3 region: CASSFWDRLSGEQYF. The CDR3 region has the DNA TGCGCCAGCAGCTTTTGGGACAGATTATCAGGGGAGCAGTACTTC.

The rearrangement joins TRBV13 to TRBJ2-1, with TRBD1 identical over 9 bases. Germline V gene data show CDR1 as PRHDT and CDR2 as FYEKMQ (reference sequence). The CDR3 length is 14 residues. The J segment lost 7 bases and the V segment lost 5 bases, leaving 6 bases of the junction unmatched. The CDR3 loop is CASSPRTGDNEQFF. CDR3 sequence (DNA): TGTGCCAGCAGCCCACGGACAGGGGATAATGAGCAGTTCTTC.

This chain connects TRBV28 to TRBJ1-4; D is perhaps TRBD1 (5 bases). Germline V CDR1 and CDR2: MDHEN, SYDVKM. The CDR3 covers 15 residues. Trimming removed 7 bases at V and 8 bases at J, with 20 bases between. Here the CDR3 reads CASTPDQGRSEKLFF. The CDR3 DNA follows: TGTGCCAGCACTCCCGACCAGGGCAGATCGGAAAAACTGTTTTTT.

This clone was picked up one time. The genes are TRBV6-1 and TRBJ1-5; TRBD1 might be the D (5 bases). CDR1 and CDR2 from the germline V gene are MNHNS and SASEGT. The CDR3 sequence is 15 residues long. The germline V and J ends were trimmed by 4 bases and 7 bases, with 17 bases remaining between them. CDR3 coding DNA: TGTGCCAGCAGTGGTCTTCAGGGTTTTAGGCAGCCCCAGCATTTT. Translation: CASSGLQGFRQPQHF.

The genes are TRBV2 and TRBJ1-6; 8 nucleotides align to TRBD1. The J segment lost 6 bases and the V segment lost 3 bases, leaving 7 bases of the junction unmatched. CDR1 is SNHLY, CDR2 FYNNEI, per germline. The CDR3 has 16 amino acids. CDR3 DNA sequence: TGTGCCAGCAGTGATGGGCAGGGGGCGTTTAATTCACCCCTCCACTTT. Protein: CASSDGQGAFNSPLHF.

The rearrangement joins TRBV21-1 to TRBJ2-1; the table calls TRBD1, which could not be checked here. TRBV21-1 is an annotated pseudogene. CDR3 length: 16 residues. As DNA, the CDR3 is TGTGCCAGCAACCCCCGGGCCCCAAGGACATACAATGAGCAGTTCTTC. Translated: CASNPRAPRTYNEQFF.

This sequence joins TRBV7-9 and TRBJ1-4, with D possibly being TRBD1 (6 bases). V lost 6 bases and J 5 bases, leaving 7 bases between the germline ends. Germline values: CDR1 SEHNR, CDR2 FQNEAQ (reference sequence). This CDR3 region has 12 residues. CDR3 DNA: TGTGCCAGCAGAGGACAGAATGAAAAACTGTTTTTT. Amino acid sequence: CASRGQNEKLFF.

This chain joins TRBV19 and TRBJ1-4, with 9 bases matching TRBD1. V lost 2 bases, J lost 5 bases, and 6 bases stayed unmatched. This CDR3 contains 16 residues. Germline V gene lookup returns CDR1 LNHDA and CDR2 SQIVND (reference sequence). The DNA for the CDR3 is TGTGCCAGTAGTATACCAACCGGGACAGGGAATGAAAAACTGTTTTTT. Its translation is CASSIPTGTGNEKLFF. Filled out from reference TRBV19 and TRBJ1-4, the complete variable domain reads DGGITQSPKYLFRKEGQNVTLSCEQNLNHDAMYWYRQDPGQGLRLIYYSQIVNDFQKGDIAEGYSVSREKKESFPLTVTSAQKNPTAFYLCASSIPTGTGNEKLFFGSGTQLSVL.

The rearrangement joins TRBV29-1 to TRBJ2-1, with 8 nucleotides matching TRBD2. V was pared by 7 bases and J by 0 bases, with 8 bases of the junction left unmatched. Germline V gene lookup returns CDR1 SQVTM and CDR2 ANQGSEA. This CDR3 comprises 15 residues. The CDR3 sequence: CSAVEGTSSYNEQFF. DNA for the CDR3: TGCAGCGCGGTGGAGGGGACTAGCTCCTACAATGAGCAGTTCTTC.

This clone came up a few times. The CDR3 here is CASSLRGMGAETQYF. The CDR3 nucleotides are TGCGCCAGCAGCTTGCGGGGAATGGGTGCGGAGACCCAGTACTTC. The chain employs TRBV5-1 and TRBJ2-5, with D possibly TRBD2 on 5 matching bases. The CDR3 runs 15 residues. The V gene's germline CDR1 is SGHRS and CDR2 YFSETQ. Trimming stripped 1 base from V and 5 bases from J, with 15 bases between.

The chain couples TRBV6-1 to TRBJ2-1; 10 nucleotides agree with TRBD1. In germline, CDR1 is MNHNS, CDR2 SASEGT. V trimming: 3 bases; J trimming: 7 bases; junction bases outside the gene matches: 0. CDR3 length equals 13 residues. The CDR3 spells CASSEGQGNEQFF. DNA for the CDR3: TGTGCCAGCAGTGAGGGACAGGGGAATGAGCAGTTCTTC.

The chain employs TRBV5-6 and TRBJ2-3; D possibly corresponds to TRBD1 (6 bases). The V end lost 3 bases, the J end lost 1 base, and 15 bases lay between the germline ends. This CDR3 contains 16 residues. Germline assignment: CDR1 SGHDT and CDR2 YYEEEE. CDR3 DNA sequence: TGTGCCAGCAGCTCCACCGGGACAACCCGCACAGATACGCAGTATTTT. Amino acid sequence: CASSSTGTTRTDTQYF.

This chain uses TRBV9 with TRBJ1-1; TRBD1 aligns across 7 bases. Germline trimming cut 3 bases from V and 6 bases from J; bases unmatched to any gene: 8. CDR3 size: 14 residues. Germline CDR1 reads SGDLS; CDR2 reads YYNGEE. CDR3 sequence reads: CASSADQGDAEAFF. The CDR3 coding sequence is TGTGCCAGCAGCGCCGACCAGGGGGACGCTGAAGCTTTCTTT.

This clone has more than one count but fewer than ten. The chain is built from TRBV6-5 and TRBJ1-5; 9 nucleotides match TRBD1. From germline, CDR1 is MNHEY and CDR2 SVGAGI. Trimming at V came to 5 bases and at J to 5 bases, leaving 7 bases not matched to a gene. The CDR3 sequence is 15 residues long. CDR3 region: CASSPDRGFHQPQHF. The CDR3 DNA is TGTGCCAGCAGTCCAGACAGGGGGTTTCATCAGCCCCAGCATTTT.

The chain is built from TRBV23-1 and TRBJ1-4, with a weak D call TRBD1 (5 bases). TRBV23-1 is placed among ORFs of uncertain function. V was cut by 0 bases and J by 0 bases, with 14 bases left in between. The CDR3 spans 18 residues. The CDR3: CASSQSIGRQTTNEKLFF. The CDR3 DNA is TGCGCCAGCAGTCAATCGATTGGACGACAGACAACTAATGAAAAACTGTTTTTT.

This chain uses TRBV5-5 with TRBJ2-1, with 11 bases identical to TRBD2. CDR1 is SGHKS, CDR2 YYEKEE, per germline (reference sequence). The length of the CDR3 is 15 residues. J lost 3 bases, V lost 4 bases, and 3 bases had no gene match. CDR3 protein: CASSPGTSGYNEQFF. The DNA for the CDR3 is TGTGCCAGCAGCCCCGGGACTAGCGGCTACAATGAGCAGTTCTTC.

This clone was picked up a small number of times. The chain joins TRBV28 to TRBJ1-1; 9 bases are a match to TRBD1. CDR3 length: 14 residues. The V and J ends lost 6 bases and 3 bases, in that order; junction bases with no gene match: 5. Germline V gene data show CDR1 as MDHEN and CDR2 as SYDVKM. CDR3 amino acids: CASSWTGEYTEAFF. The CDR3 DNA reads TGTGCCAGCAGCTGGACAGGGGAATACACTGAAGCTTTCTTT.

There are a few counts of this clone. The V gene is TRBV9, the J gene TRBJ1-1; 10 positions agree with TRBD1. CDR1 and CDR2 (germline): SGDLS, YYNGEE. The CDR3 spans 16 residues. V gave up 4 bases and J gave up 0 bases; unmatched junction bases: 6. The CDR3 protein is CASSPRTGGVNTEAFF. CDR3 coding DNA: TGTGCCAGCAGCCCTCGGACAGGGGGTGTGAACACTGAAGCTTTCTTT. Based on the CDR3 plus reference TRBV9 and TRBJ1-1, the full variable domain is DSGVTQTPKHLITATGQRVTLRCSPRSGDLSVYWYQQSLDQGLQFLIQYYNGEERAKGNILERFSAQQFPDLHSELNLSSLELGDSALYFCASSPRTGGVNTEAFFGQGTRLTVV.

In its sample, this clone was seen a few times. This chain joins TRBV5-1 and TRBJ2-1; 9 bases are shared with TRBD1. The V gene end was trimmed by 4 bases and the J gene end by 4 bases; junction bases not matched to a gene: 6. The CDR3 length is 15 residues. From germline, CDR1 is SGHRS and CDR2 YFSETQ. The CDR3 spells CASSPGQGNYNEQFF. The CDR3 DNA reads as TGCGCCAGCAGCCCGGGACAGGGCAATTACAATGAGCAGTTCTTC.

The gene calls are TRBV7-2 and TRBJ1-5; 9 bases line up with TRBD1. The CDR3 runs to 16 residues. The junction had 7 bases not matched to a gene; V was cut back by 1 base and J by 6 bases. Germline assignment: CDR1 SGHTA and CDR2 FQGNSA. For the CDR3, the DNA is TGTGCCAGCAGCTTAGGGTCTACAGGGGGCGGTCAGCCCCAGCATTTT. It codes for CASSLGSTGGGQPQHF.

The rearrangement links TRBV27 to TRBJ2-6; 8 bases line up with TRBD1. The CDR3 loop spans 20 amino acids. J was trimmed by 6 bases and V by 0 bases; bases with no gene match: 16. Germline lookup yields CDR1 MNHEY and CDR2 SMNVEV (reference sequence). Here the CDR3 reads CASSLSMAGGHRGKANVLTF. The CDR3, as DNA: TGTGCCAGCAGTTTATCGATGGCAGGGGGCCATAGAGGAAAGGCCAACGTCCTGACTTTC.

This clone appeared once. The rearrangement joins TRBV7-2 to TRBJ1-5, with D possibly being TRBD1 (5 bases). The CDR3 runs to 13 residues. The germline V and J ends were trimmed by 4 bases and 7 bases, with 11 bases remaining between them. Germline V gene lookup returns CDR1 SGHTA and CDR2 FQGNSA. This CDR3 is CASSYGHAQPQHF. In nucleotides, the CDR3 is TGTGCCAGCAGCTACGGACACGCGCAGCCCCAGCATTTT.

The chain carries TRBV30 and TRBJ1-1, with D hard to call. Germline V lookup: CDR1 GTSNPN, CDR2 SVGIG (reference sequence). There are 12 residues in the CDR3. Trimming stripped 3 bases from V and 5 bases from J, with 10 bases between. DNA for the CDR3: TGTGCCTGGAGGAACAGCGGAACTGAAGCTTTCTTT. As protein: CAWRNSGTEAFF.

The CDR3 nucleotides read TGTGCCAGCAGCAGGGACAGGGACCGGCCCCAGCATTTT. It translates to CASSRDRDRPQHF. The chain has TRBV11-2 and TRBJ1-5; 9 positions agree with TRBD1. Germline CDR1 SGHAT, CDR2 FQNNGV. V lost 5 bases, J lost 9 bases, and 5 bases stayed unmatched. This CDR3 region has 13 residues.